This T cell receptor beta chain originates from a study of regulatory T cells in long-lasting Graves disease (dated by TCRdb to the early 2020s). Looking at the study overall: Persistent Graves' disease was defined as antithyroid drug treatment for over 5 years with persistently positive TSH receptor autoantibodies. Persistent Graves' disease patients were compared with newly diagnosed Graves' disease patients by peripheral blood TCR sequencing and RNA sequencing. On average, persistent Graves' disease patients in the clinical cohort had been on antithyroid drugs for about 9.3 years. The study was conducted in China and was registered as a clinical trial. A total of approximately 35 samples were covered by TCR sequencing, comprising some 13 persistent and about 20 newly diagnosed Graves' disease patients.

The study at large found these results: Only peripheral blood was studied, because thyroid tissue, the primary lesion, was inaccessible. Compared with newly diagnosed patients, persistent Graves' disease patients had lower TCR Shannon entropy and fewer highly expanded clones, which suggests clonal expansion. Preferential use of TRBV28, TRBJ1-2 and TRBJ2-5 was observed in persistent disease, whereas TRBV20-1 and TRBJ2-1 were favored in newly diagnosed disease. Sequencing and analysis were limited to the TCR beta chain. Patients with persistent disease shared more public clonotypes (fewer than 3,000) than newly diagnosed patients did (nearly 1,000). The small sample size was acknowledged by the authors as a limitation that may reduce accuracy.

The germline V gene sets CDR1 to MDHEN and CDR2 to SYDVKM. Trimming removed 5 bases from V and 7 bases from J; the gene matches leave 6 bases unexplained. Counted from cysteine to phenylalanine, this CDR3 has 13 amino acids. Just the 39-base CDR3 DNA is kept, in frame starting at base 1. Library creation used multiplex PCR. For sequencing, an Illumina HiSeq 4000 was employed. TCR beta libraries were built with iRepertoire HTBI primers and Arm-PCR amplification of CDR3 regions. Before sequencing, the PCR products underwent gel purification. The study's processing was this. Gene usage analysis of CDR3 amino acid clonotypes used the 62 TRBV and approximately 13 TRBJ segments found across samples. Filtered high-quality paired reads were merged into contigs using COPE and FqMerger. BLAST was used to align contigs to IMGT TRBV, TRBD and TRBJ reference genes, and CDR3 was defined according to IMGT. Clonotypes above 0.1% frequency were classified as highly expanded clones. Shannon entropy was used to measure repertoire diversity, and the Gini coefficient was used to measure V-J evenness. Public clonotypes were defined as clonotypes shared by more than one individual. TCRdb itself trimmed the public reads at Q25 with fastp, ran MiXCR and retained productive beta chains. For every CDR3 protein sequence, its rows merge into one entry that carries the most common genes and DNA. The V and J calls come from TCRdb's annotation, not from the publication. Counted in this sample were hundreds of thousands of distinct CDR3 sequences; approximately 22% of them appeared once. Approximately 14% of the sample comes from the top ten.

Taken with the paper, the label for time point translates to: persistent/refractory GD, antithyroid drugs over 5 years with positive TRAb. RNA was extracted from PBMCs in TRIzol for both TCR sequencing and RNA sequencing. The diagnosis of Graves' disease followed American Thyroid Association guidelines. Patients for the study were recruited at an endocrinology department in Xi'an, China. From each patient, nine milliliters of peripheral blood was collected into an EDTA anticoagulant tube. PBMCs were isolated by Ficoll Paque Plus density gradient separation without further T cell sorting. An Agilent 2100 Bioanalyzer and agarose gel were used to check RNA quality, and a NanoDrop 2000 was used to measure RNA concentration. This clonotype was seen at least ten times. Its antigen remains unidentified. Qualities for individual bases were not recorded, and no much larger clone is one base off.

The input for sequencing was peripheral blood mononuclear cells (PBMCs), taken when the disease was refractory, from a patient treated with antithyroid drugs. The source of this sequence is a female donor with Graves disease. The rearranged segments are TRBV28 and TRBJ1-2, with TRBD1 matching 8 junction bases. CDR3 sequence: CASSRQGALGYTF. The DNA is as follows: TGTGCCAGCAGTCGGCAGGGGGCGCTTGGCTACACCTTC.